This T cell receptor (beta chain) was captured in a study of Graves' ophthalmopathy and Graves' hyperthyroidism. General study findings and limits: Blood samples also showed most expanded thyroid clonotypes exceeding 0.001 frequency. Classification of ophthalmopathy versus stable hyperthyroidism by a 13-signature model yielded around 88% sensitivity and approximately 79% specificity.

This clonotype was recorded at least ten times. Its antigen is not identified. RNA transcripts yielded amplified TCR beta CDR3 regions. A first-round RT-PCR used HTBI primers, followed by a second-round multiplex PCR. Using its own MiXCR run on the multiplex PCR reads, TCRdb lists one record per CDR3 protein. The table records approximately 500,000 distinct CDR3 sequences, 13% to 15% of them present only once. Sequenced: blood. The sequence was collected from a woman aged 25 to 39 with Graves' ophthalmopathy.

CDR3 DNA sequence: TGTGCCAGCAGTTGGGACAGGGAAGAGACCCAGTACTTC. Its protein is CASSWDREETQYF. The chain recombines TRBV6-5 with TRBJ2-5, with 9 bases lining up with TRBD1. The CDR3 is made up of 13 amino acids. V was clipped by 4 bases and J by 3 bases; unmatched bases: 0. Germline loops: CDR1 MNHEY, CDR2 SVGAGI.